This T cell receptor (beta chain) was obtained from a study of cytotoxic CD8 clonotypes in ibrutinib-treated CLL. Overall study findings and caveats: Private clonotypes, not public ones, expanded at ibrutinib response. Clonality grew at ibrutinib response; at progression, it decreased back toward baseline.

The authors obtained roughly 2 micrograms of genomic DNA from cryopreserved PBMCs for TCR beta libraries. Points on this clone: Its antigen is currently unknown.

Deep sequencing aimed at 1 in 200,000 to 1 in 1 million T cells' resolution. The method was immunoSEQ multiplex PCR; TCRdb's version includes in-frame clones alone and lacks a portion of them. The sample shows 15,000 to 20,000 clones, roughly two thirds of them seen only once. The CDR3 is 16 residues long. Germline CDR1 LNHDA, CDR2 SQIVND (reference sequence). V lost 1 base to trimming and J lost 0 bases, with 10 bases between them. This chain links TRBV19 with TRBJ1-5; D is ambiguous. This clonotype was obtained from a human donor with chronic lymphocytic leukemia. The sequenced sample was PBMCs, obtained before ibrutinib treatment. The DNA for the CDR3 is TGTGCCAGTAGTATAGGGAGGTGGGATAGCAATCAGCCCCAGCATTTT. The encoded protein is CASSIGRWDSNQPQHF. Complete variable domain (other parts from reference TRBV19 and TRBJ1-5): DGGITQSPKYLFRKEGQNVTLSCEQNLNHDAMYWYRQDPGQGLRLIYYSQIVNDFQKGDIAEGYSVSREKKESFPLTVTSAQKNPTAFYLCASSIGRWDSNQPQHFGDGTRLSIL.